These 32 T cell receptor beta chains came from one sample sequenced in a study of shared clonotypes between healthy human individuals (dated by TCRdb to 2020 to 2022). The library relied on the immunoSEQ multiplex PCR assay. Held by TCRdb, this immuneACCESS table contains in-frame sequences only and omits some clones. Under half of the omission traces to an unresolved V gene where checked; the cause of the rest is unknown. The sample profile shows over a million clones; 95% to 99% of them were found once. Jointly, the top ten make up 0.45% of the sample. The material sequenced was naive CD4+ T cells sorted from blood. Read against the paper, the sample's cell subset or site label means: CD45RA+ positively selected. All receptors derive from a man aged 30 to 45 in good health.

V is TRBV28 and J is TRBJ2-5; D gene uncertain. The CDR3 spans 15 residues. The ends were cut back, 2 bases at V and 1 base at J, with 11 bases in the middle. The V gene's germline CDR1 is MDHEN and CDR2 SYDVKM. CDR3 in DNA: TGTGCCAGCAGTTTACTCATTCCTAGCCAAGAGACCCAGTACTTC. Amino acid sequence: CASSLLIPSQETQYF.

A remark on this clone: The same CDR3 can be traced to other DNA sequences in this sample. The CDR3, as DNA: TGTGCCAGCAGTCGACAGGGAGGCACTGAAGCTTTCTTT. This sequence encodes CASSRQGGTEAFF. V gene TRBV28 combines with J gene TRBJ1-1, with 7 bases lining up with TRBD1. The CDR3 is 13 residues long. The germline V gene encodes CDR1 MDHEN and CDR2 SYDVKM. After removal of 5 bases from V and 4 bases from J, the junction contained 4 bases not matched to a gene.

This clone was detected once. The chain recombines TRBV19 with TRBJ2-2, with TRBD2 identical over 9 bases. The germline V gene encodes CDR1 LNHDA and CDR2 SQIVND (reference sequence). This CDR3 has 21 amino acids. The J segment lost 2 bases and the V segment lost 7 bases, leaving 23 bases of the junction unmatched. The CDR3 reads CASTTRLAGRGFSPNTGELFF. For the CDR3, the DNA is TGTGCCAGTACCACGAGGCTAGCGGGGAGGGGGTTCTCCCCAAACACCGGGGAGCTGTTTTTT.

CDR3 sequence reads: CASSRTHGGYEQYF. As DNA, the CDR3 is TGCGCCAGCAGCCGGACTCACGGGGGCTACGAGCAGTACTTC. The chain uses TRBV4-3 and TRBJ2-7; perhaps TRBD2 as D (6 bases). V lost 4 bases, J lost 3 bases, and 13 bases lay in between. Germline CDR1 LGHNA, CDR2 YSLEER. The CDR3 runs 14 residues.

V and J are TRBV7-9 and TRBJ2-7; the match to TRBD2 covers 8 bases. V was pared by 7 bases and J by 0 bases, with 2 bases of the junction left unmatched. Germline CDR1 reads SEHNR; CDR2 reads FQNEAQ (reference sequence). The CDR3 contains 13 residues. CDR3 DNA sequence: TGTGCCAGCATGACTAGCGACTCCTACGAGCAGTACTTC. Translated, it gives CASMTSDSYEQYF.

The gene calls are TRBV5-1 and TRBJ2-2; 8 positions match TRBD1. Germline V gives CDR1 SGHRS, CDR2 YFSETQ. J was trimmed by 0 bases and V by 4 bases; bases with no gene match: 11. The CDR3 has 18 residues. CDR3 sequence reads: CASSIKSPDRANTGELFF. CDR3 in DNA: TGCGCCAGCAGCATAAAATCTCCGGACAGGGCGAACACCGGGGAGCTGTTTTTT.

J is TRBJ2-2 and V is TRBV19; 8 bases are a match to TRBD1. This CDR3 is built from 13 residues. The J segment lost 5 bases and the V segment lost 6 bases, leaving 2 bases of the junction unmatched. Looked up from germline, CDR1 is LNHDA and CDR2 is SQIVND (reference sequence). The CDR3 reads CASRTGGTGELFF. CDR3 bases: TGTGCCAGTAGAACAGGGGGGACCGGGGAGCTGTTTTTT.

This chain uses TRBV28 with TRBJ2-1; 8 nucleotides agree with TRBD1. V shed 4 bases, J shed 7 bases, and the junction held 18 bases outside the gene matches. Germline assignment: CDR1 MDHEN and CDR2 SYDVKM. This CDR3 comprises 18 residues. CDR3 DNA: TGTGCCAGCAGTTCCCTAGTAAGGACAGGGAGAGGGTGGAATGAGCAGTTCTTC. It yields the protein CASSSLVRTGRGWNEQFF.

The table lists this clone with a count of one. V usage is TRBV10-3 and J usage is TRBJ1-2; TRBD1 might be the D (6 bases). In germline, CDR1 is ENHRY, CDR2 SYGVKD. Trimming left V 0 bases short and J 8 bases short, with 10 bases between. CDR3 length equals 13 residues. The CDR3 spells CAISESDSYGYTF. CDR3 sequence (DNA): TGTGCCATCAGTGAGTCGGACAGTTACGGCTACACCTTC.

This sequence joins TRBV10-2 and TRBJ2-7, with 8 bases identical to TRBD2. The CDR3 consists of 15 residues. V lost 4 bases and J lost 4; bases outside the gene matches: 9. Germline CDR1 is WSHSY and CDR2 is SAAADI. The CDR3 reads CASSGTSGLSYEQYF. The CDR3 DNA reads TGCGCCAGCAGTGGAACTAGCGGTTTATCTTACGAGCAGTACTTC.

The gene calls are TRBV5-6 and TRBJ2-5; D may be TRBD2 (6 bases). The CDR3 spans 14 residues. CDR1 SGHDT and CDR2 YYEEEE come from the germline V gene. V was pared by 2 bases and J by 2 bases, with 10 bases between. DNA of the CDR3: TGTGCCAGCAGCTTCTTTGCGGGACAAGAGACCCAGTACTTC. Translation: CASSFFAGQETQYF.

This chain joins TRBV27 and TRBJ2-5, with D unclear. V was cut by 5 bases and J by 2 bases, with 21 bases left in between. This CDR3 comprises 17 residues. CDR1 is MNHEY and CDR2 is SMNVEV in the germline V gene (reference sequence). CDR3 coding DNA: TGTGCCAGCAGTCCCTATCATGGGGTTTGGGAACAAGAGACCCAGTACTTC. Its protein product is CASSPYHGVWEQETQYF.

The chain links TRBV19 to TRBJ1-2; 7 bases agree with TRBD1. Germline V CDR1 and CDR2: LNHDA, SQIVND (reference sequence). CDR3 length: 15 residues. After removal of 6 bases from V and 4 bases from J, the junction contained 11 bases not matched to a gene. The CDR3 DNA reads TGTGCCAGTAGCCGGGGACAGCCCGGATTCTATGGCTACACCTTC. This encodes CASSRGQPGFYGYTF.

This rearrangement joins TRBV6-5 to TRBJ1-5; tentative D call: TRBD1 (6 bases). Deletions cut 6 bases from V and 9 bases from J, with 15 bases between. CDR1 is MNHEY and CDR2 is SVGAGI in the germline V gene. CDR3 length equals 13 residues. The CDR3 DNA follows: TGTGCCAGCAGACCCGACAGGAACGGGCCCCAGCATTTT. It encodes CASRPDRNGPQHF.

J is TRBJ2-2 and V is TRBV5-1; 7 positions match TRBD2. There are 16 residues in the CDR3. Germline CDR1 is SGHRS and CDR2 is YFSETQ. V lost 4 bases, J lost 0 bases, and 6 bases stayed unmatched. The CDR3 DNA reads as TGCGCCAGCAGCCAAATAGCGGGCGCGAACACCGGGGAGCTGTTTTTT. Translating it yields CASSQIAGANTGELFF.

A few counts support this clone. The CDR3 nucleotides read TGTGCCATCAGTGACGGACAGGGCTCCTACAATGAGCAGTTCTTC. This encodes CAISDGQGSYNEQFF. The chain recombines TRBV10-3 with TRBJ2-1; 8 bases are a match to TRBD1. The junction had 1 base not matched to a gene; V was cut back by 3 bases and J by 0 bases. Germline values: CDR1 ENHRY, CDR2 SYGVKD. The CDR3 consists of 15 residues.

The chain couples TRBV7-9 to TRBJ2-3; maybe TRBD1 (6 bases). This CDR3 region has 14 residues. Trimming removed 5 bases at V and 3 bases at J, with 12 bases between. The germline V gene has CDR1 SEHNR and CDR2 FQNEAQ (reference sequence). DNA of the CDR3: TGTGCCAGCAGCCGGGGACAAGCTACAGATACGCAGTATTTT. Protein product: CASSRGQATDTQYF. Complete variable domain (other parts from reference TRBV7-9 and TRBJ2-3): DTGVSQNPRHKITKRGQNVTFRCDPISEHNRLYWYRQTLGQGPEFLTYFQNEAQLEKSRLLSDRFSAERPKGSFSTLEIQRTEQGDSAMYLCASSRGQATDTQYFGPGTRLTVL.

Regarding this clone: This sample also contains other DNA sequences that code for the same CDR3. CDR3 sequence (DNA): TGTGCCAGCTCACCGACAGTCAATCAGCCCCAGCATTTT. As protein: CASSPTVNQPQHF. The chain uses TRBV18 and TRBJ1-5, with D possibly matching TRBD1 (5 bases). The germline gives CDR1 KGHSH, CDR2 LQKENI. Trimming stripped 3 bases from V and 3 bases from J, with 6 bases between. This CDR3 has 13 residues.

The CDR3 DNA follows: TGCGCCAGCGCGGGGACTAGCGGAAACCCGCCTGGGCATGAGCAGTTCTTC. Encoded protein: CASAGTSGNPPGHEQFF. The chain carries TRBV10-2 and TRBJ2-1, with 11 bases aligning to TRBD2. The ends lost 8 bases at V and 8 bases at J; junction bases unmatched: 17. The germline gives CDR1 WSHSY, CDR2 SAAADI. The CDR3 covers 17 residues.

This clone was counted once. Other DNA sequences in this specimen translate into the identical CDR3. The genes are TRBV5-1 and TRBJ2-2; D could derive from TRBD1 or TRBD2 (5 bases each). The CDR3 length is 16 residues. Germline-derived CDR1 and CDR2 are SGHRS and YFSETQ. Trimming took 2 bases from V and 1 from J, leaving 12 bases between them. The CDR3 bases are TGCGCCAGCAGCTTAGGGCAGGGACGGAACACCGGGGAGCTGTTTTTT. Translation: CASSLGQGRNTGELFF. Filled out from reference TRBV5-1 and TRBJ2-2, the complete variable domain reads KAGVTQTPRYLIKTRGQQVTLSCSPISGHRSVSWYQQTPGQGLQFLFEYFSETQRNKGNFPGRFSGRQFSNSRSEMNVSTLELGDSALYLCASSLGQGRNTGELFFGEGSRLTVL.

About this clone itself: The germline gene is not matched at one end of the junction; a read error may be the cause. The chain carries TRBV6-6 and TRBJ2-7; D is possibly TRBD1 or TRBD2 (5 bases each). The CDR3 loop spans 12 amino acids. Germline V lookup: CDR1 MNHNY, CDR2 SVGAGI (reference sequence). In nucleotides, the CDR3 is TGTGCCAGCAGTTACGATCGTAGCGCGACAGACTTC. It encodes CASSYDRSATDF.

This chain links TRBV19 with TRBJ1-3, with 7 bases lining up with TRBD1. The J segment lost 0 bases and the V segment lost 6 bases, leaving 2 bases of the junction unmatched. Germline lookup yields CDR1 LNHDA and CDR2 SQIVND (reference sequence). The CDR3 runs 14 residues. DNA for the CDR3: TGTGCCAGTAGGGGGACAGACTCTGGAAACACCATATATTTT. This translates into CASRGTDSGNTIYF. The full variable domain, its missing parts supplied by reference TRBV19 and TRBJ1-3, is DGGITQSPKYLFRKEGQNVTLSCEQNLNHDAMYWYRQDPGQGLRLIYYSQIVNDFQKGDIAEGYSVSREKKESFPLTVTSAQKNPTAFYLCASRGTDSGNTIYFGEGSWLTVV.

The chain is built from TRBV19 and TRBJ2-7; TRBD1 aligns across 11 bases. This CDR3 is built from 15 residues. V was clipped by 5 bases and J by 3 bases; unmatched bases: 6. Per the germline V gene, CDR1 is LNHDA and CDR2 is SQIVND (reference sequence). CDR3 DNA: TGTGCCAGTAGTTTCCGGGACAGGGGGTTCTACGAGCAGTACTTC. It specifies CASSFRDRGFYEQYF.

The rearrangement links TRBV4-1 to TRBJ2-3, with 12 positions matching TRBD2. The germline CDR1 and CDR2 sequences are MGHRA and YSYEKL. The length of the CDR3 is 16 residues. V was clipped by 4 bases and J by 3 bases; unmatched bases: 5. The CDR3 loop is CASSLRTSGTTDTQYF. The DNA for the CDR3 is TGCGCCAGCAGCCTCCGGACTAGCGGGACAACAGATACGCAGTATTTT.

This clone was seen only once. The CDR3 spells CASGPTGYNEQFF. CDR3 DNA sequence: TGTGCCAGCGGACCGACTGGCTACAATGAGCAGTTCTTC. The chain links TRBV7-3 to TRBJ2-1; D is uncertain. Germline V gene lookup returns CDR1 SGHTA and CDR2 FQGTGA. The CDR3 extends over 13 amino acids. The V end lost 8 bases, the J end lost 3 bases, and 11 bases lay between the germline ends.

In nucleotides, the CDR3 is TGTGCCAGCAGTTTGGGGAGTAACTATGGCTACACCTTC. Translation: CASSLGSNYGYTF. The chain combines TRBV25-1 with TRBJ1-2; D unclear. Deletions cut 5 bases from V and 1 base from J, with 8 bases between. Germline loops: CDR1 MGHDK, CDR2 SYGVNS. This CDR3 has 13 amino acids.

This sequence joins TRBV21-1 and TRBJ2-7; the listed D gene, TRBD2, was not tested against the DNA. TRBV21-1 is a listed pseudogene. CDR3 length equals 22 residues. In DNA, the CDR3 is TGTGCCAGCAGCAAAAAAGAAAGCCAGTCCGGGACTAGCGGGAGAATTAATAACGAGCAGTACTTC. Translating it yields CASSKKESQSGTSGRINNEQYF.

This sequence joins TRBV7-6 and TRBJ2-5; D is possibly TRBD2 (6 bases). This CDR3 is built from 15 residues. With 1 base removed from V and 2 bases from J, the gap between germline ends came to 11 bases. The germline V gene encodes CDR1 SGHVS and CDR2 FNYEAQ. Here the CDR3 DNA reads TGTGCCAGCAGCTTAGAGCTAGCGAGACAAGAGACCCAGTACTTC. Residues: CASSLELARQETQYF.

The genes are TRBV28 and TRBJ1-4; D might be TRBD1 (5 bases). Germline assignment: CDR1 MDHEN and CDR2 SYDVKM. With 5 bases removed from V and 5 bases from J, the gap between germline ends came to 12 bases. The CDR3 contains 14 residues. The chain's CDR3 is CASSPGLKNEKLFF. In nucleotides, the CDR3 is TGTGCCAGCAGTCCGGGACTGAAGAATGAAAAACTGTTTTTT.

The V gene is TRBV5-1, the J gene TRBJ2-5; D gene uncertain. Germline loops: CDR1 SGHRS, CDR2 YFSETQ. The CDR3 is 15 amino acids. Trimming took off 4 bases at V and 0 bases at J, with 13 bases between the two ends. The CDR3 spells CASSPESRYQETQYF. CDR3 DNA sequence: TGCGCCAGCAGCCCAGAGTCTCGGTACCAAGAGACCCAGTACTTC.

The rearrangement links TRBV5-1 to TRBJ1-5, with D perhaps TRBD1 (5 bases). V was cut by 0 bases and J by 5 bases, with 15 bases left in between. Per the germline V gene, CDR1 is SGHRS and CDR2 is YFSETQ. The CDR3 has 16 residues. The CDR3 loop reads CASSLAPGLGDQPQHF. The CDR3 DNA is TGCGCCAGCAGCTTGGCGCCCGGGTTAGGGGATCAGCCCCAGCATTTT.

The V call is TRBV15, the J call TRBJ2-7; weak D call: TRBD1 (6 bases). The V gene lost 0 bases and the J gene lost 5 bases, with 17 bases spanning the gap. This CDR3 has 16 amino acids. The germline V gene has CDR1 LNHNV and CDR2 YYDKDF (reference sequence). CDR3 sequence (DNA): TGTGCCACCAGCAGAGATCTGGGGGCCCCATGGCACGAGCAGTACTTC. Translating gives CATSRDLGAPWHEQYF. Using reference TRBV15 and TRBJ2-7 for the parts outside the CDR3, the full variable domain is DAMVIQNPRYQVTQFGKPVTLSCSQTLNHNVMYWYQQKSSQAPKLLFHYYDKDFNNEADTPDNFQSRRPNTSFCFLDIRSPGLGDTAMYLCATSRDLGAPWHEQYFGPGTRLTVT.